This T cell receptor beta chain was profiled in a study of cytomegalovirus exposure and HLA in healthy donors. PCR amplification relied on 60 Vbeta primers (plus 13 Jbeta primers). The protocol was immunoSEQ multiplex PCR, while the TCRdb copy is restricted to in-frame clones and leaves out a portion. Of about 120,000 clones in the sample, under 70% were seen once. The CDR3 runs to 15 residues. With 2 bases removed from V and 0 bases from J, the gap between germline ends came to 11 bases. Looked up from germline, CDR1 is GTSNPN and CDR2 is SVGIG (reference sequence). Only a few counts were recorded for this clone.

The TCR comes from a man aged 30 to 45 in good health and CMV-seropositive. The material sequenced was PBMCs. V is TRBV30 and J is TRBJ2-1; D is unclear. This CDR3 reads CAWSPDSRSYNEQFF. The CDR3 DNA reads as TGTGCCTGGAGTCCTGACTCCCGCTCCTACAATGAGCAGTTCTTC.